These 17 T cell receptor beta chains were all obtained from the same sample, sequenced in a study of T cells after yellow fever vaccination. TCRdb re-called the 5' RACE reads through MiXCR, storing one row per CDR3 protein. The table records 500,000 to 650,000 distinct CDR3 sequences, approximately 13% of them present only once. Sequences were derived from PBMCs, sampled on the day of the yellow fever booster vaccination. These receptors originate from a man younger than 45 who received the YFV17D yellow fever vaccine.

In this sample, this clonotype turned up a few times. The V gene is TRBV5-4, the J gene TRBJ2-2; 9 nucleotides line up with TRBD1. This CDR3 region has 16 residues. The trim removed 5 bases at V and 2 bases at J, leaving 7 bases unmatched. In germline, CDR1 is SGHNT, CDR2 YYREEE (reference sequence). CDR3 sequence (DNA): TGTGCCAGCAGTTTTTGGACAGGGGTAAACACCGGGGAGCTGTTTTTT. This codes for CASSFWTGVNTGELFF.

This clonotype was seen only a few times. The rearrangement links TRBV7-2 to TRBJ2-2; the D is unclear. V was cut by 5 bases and J by 0 bases, with 10 bases left in between. This CDR3 has 15 residues. Germline V gene sequence: CDR1 SGHTA, CDR2 FQGNSA. The CDR3 DNA sequence: TGTGCCAGCAGCCCCTATCCTACGAACACCGGGGAGCTGTTTTTT. Translating gives CASSPYPTNTGELFF. Looking up the rest from reference TRBV7-2 and TRBJ2-2 gives the full variable domain: GAGVSQSPSNKVTEKGKDVELRCDPISGHTALYWYRQSLGQGLEFLIYFQGNSAPDKSGLPSDRFSAERTGGSVSTLTIQRTQQEDSAVYLCASSPYPTNTGELFFGEGSRLTVL.

The gene calls are TRBV27 and TRBJ2-7; perhaps TRBD2 as D (5 bases). In germline, CDR1 is MNHEY, CDR2 SMNVEV (reference sequence). The CDR3 is 14 amino acids. With 2 bases removed from V and 3 bases from J, the gap between germline ends came to 11 bases. The CDR3 nucleotides are TGTGCCAGCAGTTTACGAGGGTCTGTCTACGAGCAGTACTTC. This translates into CASSLRGSVYEQYF.

The table lists this clonotype with many counts. This chain connects TRBV7-2 to TRBJ2-1; possibly TRBD2 for D (5 bases). CDR3 length equals 12 residues. Trimming removed 3 bases from V and 10 bases from J, with 10 bases in between. Germline V gene data show CDR1 as SGHTA and CDR2 as FQGNSA. Here the CDR3 DNA reads TGTGCCAGCAGCTTTGCTAGCAGCGAGCAGTTCTTC. As protein: CASSFASSEQFF.

The V gene is TRBV5-4, the J gene TRBJ2-2; D is possibly TRBD2 (6 bases). Germline CDR1 is SGHNT and CDR2 is YYREEE (reference sequence). V dropped 2 bases and J dropped 2 bases, with 10 bases sitting between them. The CDR3 runs 15 residues. The CDR3 spells CASSFEGGNTGELFF. The DNA for the CDR3 is TGTGCCAGCAGCTTCGAGGGAGGCAACACCGGGGAGCTGTTTTTT.

This clonotype was counted once. The J gene is TRBJ2-1, the V gene TRBV3-1, with D possibly being TRBD2 (6 bases). The CDR3 contains 15 residues. Between the trimmed V and J ends, which lost 4 bases and 5 bases, there was a span of 15 bases. Germline CDR1 is LGHDT and CDR2 is YNNKEL (reference sequence). The CDR3 DNA follows: TGTGCCAGCAGCCCCGGACTACTACCTAACAATGAGCAGTTCTTC. Protein: CASSPGLLPNNEQFF.

This clonotype was found many times. The rearrangement uses TRBV9 and TRBJ2-1; the match to TRBD2 covers 8 bases. This CDR3 region has 14 residues. Per germline, CDR1 SGDLS and CDR2 YYNGEE. V shed 0 bases, J shed 14 bases, and the junction held 10 bases outside the gene matches. The CDR3 spells CASSVEVAGGLKFF. As DNA, the CDR3 is TGTGCCAGCAGCGTAGAAGTGGCGGGAGGCCTGAAGTTCTTC.

This clonotype was seen repeatedly, ten times or more. V is TRBV5-1 and J is TRBJ1-1; D not certain. Between the trimmed V and J ends, which lost 3 bases and 2 bases, there was a span of 17 bases. The CDR3 loop spans 16 amino acids. CDR1 is SGHRS and CDR2 is YFSETQ in the germline V gene. The CDR3: CASSSTSPGVNTEAFF. The CDR3 coding sequence is TGCGCCAGCAGCTCAACGAGCCCTGGAGTCAACACTGAAGCTTTCTTT.

This clonotype was counted once. The rearrangement links TRBV7-2 to TRBJ1-1; no firm D call. Trimming cost V 1 base and J 5 bases, with 17 bases left between them. The CDR3 has 16 amino acids. Germline-derived CDR1 and CDR2 are SGHTA and FQGNSA. CDR3 region: CASSLGWTPGGTEAFF. The CDR3 nucleotides are TGTGCCAGCAGCTTAGGGTGGACTCCTGGTGGGACTGAAGCTTTCTTT.

This clonotype has just a few counts. The DNA for the CDR3 is TGCGCCAGCAGCCAAGCCTTTGCCGTAGATGGCTACACCTTC. This gives the protein CASSQAFAVDGYTF. J is TRBJ1-2 and V is TRBV4-3; D is ambiguous. Germline values: CDR1 LGHNA, CDR2 YSLEER. Trimming shortened V by 1 base and J by 6 bases, and 12 bases separated the two germline ends. The CDR3 covers 14 residues.

This clonotype was counted a few times. The V call is TRBV20-1, the J call TRBJ1-6; 8 nucleotides align to TRBD1. Germline assignment: CDR1 DFQATT and CDR2 SNEGSKA (reference sequence). The junction had 5 bases not matched to a gene; V was cut back by 0 bases and J by 7 bases. The CDR3 is made up of 15 amino acids. The CDR3 sequence: CSARESRGLNSPLHF. In DNA form, the CDR3 reads TGCAGTGCTAGAGAGAGCAGGGGGCTCAATTCACCCCTCCACTTT.

The rearrangement uses TRBV15 and TRBJ2-7; D gene ambiguous. CDR1 LNHNV and CDR2 YYDKDF come from the germline V gene (reference sequence). This CDR3 region has 14 residues. V lost 5 bases, J lost 0 bases, and 11 bases lay in between. The CDR3 protein is CATSGDLSSYEQYF. The CDR3 DNA reads TGTGCCACCAGCGGCGACCTGAGCTCCTACGAGCAGTACTTC.

The V and J genes are TRBV15 and TRBJ2-4, with 7 positions matching TRBD1. CDR3 length: 15 amino acids. The germline V gene has CDR1 LNHNV and CDR2 YYDKDF (reference sequence). V gave up 2 bases and J gave up 3 bases; unmatched junction bases: 4. CDR3 coding DNA: TGTGCCACCAGCAGACAACAGGGGCTCAAAAACATTCAGTACTTC. It encodes CATSRQQGLKNIQYF.

In the case of this clonotype: One end of the junction varies from germline; a read error may be responsible. CDR3 coding DNA: TGTGCCAGCAGGGGGCCAGGGGAAGAGACCCAGCACTTC. Its translation is CASRGPGEETQHF. V usage is TRBV25-1 and J usage is TRBJ2-5; perhaps TRBD1 as D (6 bases). Germline V lookup: CDR1 MGHDK, CDR2 SYGVNS. The CDR3 has 13 amino acids.

This clonotype was observed at least ten times. V and J are TRBV7-2 and TRBJ2-7, with 8 bases lining up with TRBD1. The germline V gene has CDR1 SGHTA and CDR2 FQGNSA. The CDR3 is 15 amino acids. V was clipped by 1 base and J by 3 bases; unmatched bases: 5. DNA for the CDR3: TGTGCCAGCAGCTTAGTGGACAGGGCAGACTACGAGCAGTACTTC. It codes for CASSLVDRADYEQYF.

The sample holds a few counts of this clonotype. The rearrangement uses TRBV20-1 and TRBJ2-3, with D perhaps TRBD2 (5 bases). V lost 6 bases and J 0 bases, leaving 13 bases between the germline ends. Germline-derived CDR1 and CDR2 are DFQATT and SNEGSKA (reference sequence). The CDR3 sequence is 14 residues long. The CDR3 region is CSARRSPSTDTQYF. The CDR3 bases are TGCAGTGCCCGGAGGTCTCCTAGCACAGATACGCAGTATTTT.

This clonotype came up a few times. The genes are TRBV5-1 and TRBJ2-3; D not resolved. The V and J ends lost 4 bases and 0 bases respectively, with 12 bases between them. The CDR3 runs 15 residues. Germline V gives CDR1 SGHRS, CDR2 YFSETQ. The CDR3 sequence is CASSTLPTSTDTQYF. The CDR3 DNA reads as TGCGCCAGCAGCACCCTACCGACTAGCACAGATACGCAGTATTTT.